In this sample, the clone carrying this T cell receptor (beta chain) turned up a few times. Its antigen is currently unknown. The data belong to a study of blood T cells in healthy people across ages. Broader study findings: While age rose, TCR beta diversity per million T cells dropped in a roughly linear way. A greater number of naive CD4+ cells and higher diversity distinguished long-lived donors from aged donors. Naive and antigen-experienced cells were not separated, limiting conclusive comparison.

With a J-beta primer mix and a sample-barcoded 5' primer, a second PCR ran about 7 to 12 cycles. TCRdb called the 5' RACE reads again in MiXCR, with one record for every CDR3 protein. There are about 1,800,000 distinct CDR3 sequences in the sample; about 28% occur only once, and about 7.7% lies in the top ten. The germline V gene has CDR1 DFQATT and CDR2 SNEGSKA (reference sequence). This CDR3 comprises 15 residues. V gave up 0 bases and J gave up 0 bases, with 11 bases separating them. This TCR was recovered from a woman in her 30s in good health. What was sequenced was blood. V is TRBV20-1 and J is TRBJ1-2; D is unresolved. CDR3 protein: CSARDFGRSNYGYTF. The CDR3 DNA reads as TGCAGTGCTAGAGATTTTGGCAGATCTAACTATGGCTACACCTTC.